These 30 T cell receptor beta chains were all obtained from the same sample, sequenced in a study of CD8 T cell repertoires and HIV-1 epitope variants. Repertoires were generated with immunoSEQ multiplex PCR, while TCRdb's copy carries only in-frame clones and drops some. The data hold 6,000 to 8,000 clones, with 65% observed a single time. Which antigens these TCRs recognize remains unknown. The sequenced material came from cultured CD8+ T cells derived from PBMCs. The receptors were sampled from a male donor with HIV.

The chain employs TRBV6-5 and TRBJ2-2; D is possibly TRBD1 (6 bases). CDR1 and CDR2 (germline): MNHEY, SVGAGI. The CDR3 is 16 residues long. With 2 bases removed from V and 5 bases from J, the gap between germline ends came to 15 bases. CDR3 DNA: TGTGCCAGCAGTTACGGAACAGGGTCGGGTACCGGGGAGCTGTTTTTT. Amino acid sequence: CASSYGTGSGTGELFF.

V gene TRBV6-5 combines with J gene TRBJ2-1; 10 bases map to TRBD2. V lost 0 bases to trimming and J lost 6 bases; unmatched junction nucleotides: 5. Germline assignment: CDR1 MNHEY and CDR2 SVGAGI. CDR3 length equals 16 residues. This chain's CDR3 is CASSYSASGSGNEQFF. DNA of the CDR3: TGTGCCAGCAGTTACTCGGCTAGCGGGAGCGGCAATGAGCAGTTCTTC.

The chain recombines TRBV10-2 with TRBJ2-5; 10 nucleotides align to TRBD2. There are 16 residues in the CDR3. The germline gives CDR1 WSHSY, CDR2 SAAADI. V lost 1 base, J lost 0 bases, and 2 bases stayed unmatched. CDR3 bases: TGCGCCAGCAGTGAGTGGAGCGGGGGGGACCAAGAGACCCAGTACTTC. It specifies CASSEWSGGDQETQYF.

CDR3: CATAGDNNSPLHF. DNA for the CDR3: TGTGCCACCGCCGGCGATAATAATTCACCCCTCCACTTT. V is TRBV15 and J is TRBJ1-6; D gene ambiguous. The CDR3 totals 13 residues. V shed 8 bases and J shed 5 bases, with 10 bases lying between them. From germline, CDR1 is LNHNV and CDR2 YYDKDF (reference sequence).

The rearrangement links TRBV19 to TRBJ2-1; 7 positions agree with TRBD1. Trimming cost V 5 bases and J 1 base; bases outside gene matches: 8. This CDR3 has 16 residues. Germline V gene data show CDR1 as LNHDA and CDR2 as SQIVND (reference sequence). The CDR3 DNA sequence: TGTGCCAGTAGTGTCGGACAGGCCCCTTCCTACAATGAGCAGTTCTTC. Protein: CASSVGQAPSYNEQFF.

The chain employs TRBV11-3 and TRBJ1-1; D uncertain. This CDR3 contains 13 residues. CDR1 and CDR2 from the germline V gene are SGHNT and YENEEA. Trimming cost V 5 bases and J 1 base, with 8 bases left between them. CDR3 nucleotides: TGTGCCAGCAGCCCCTCGGCGAACACTGAAGCTTTCTTT. It encodes CASSPSANTEAFF.

For the CDR3, the DNA is TGTGCCAGCAGCCCAGAGGGGGCGATGAATGAAAAACTGTTTTTT. Its protein is CASSPEGAMNEKLFF. This chain connects TRBV7-9 to TRBJ1-4, with 7 positions matching TRBD1. The germline gives CDR1 SEHNR, CDR2 FQNEAQ (reference sequence). Trimming at V came to 5 bases and at J to 5 bases, leaving 8 bases not matched to a gene. The CDR3 extends over 15 amino acids.

CDR3 loop: CASSPGGGGAGTDTQYF. For the CDR3, the DNA is TGTGCCAGCAGCCCGGGGGGTGGGGGAGCTGGCACAGATACGCAGTATTTT. The chain couples TRBV7-9 to TRBJ2-3; TRBD2 agrees at 7 bases. Germline V gene lookup returns CDR1 SEHNR and CDR2 FQNEAQ (reference sequence). The V segment lost 5 bases and the J segment 1 base; nucleotides outside the gene matches: 12. This CDR3 comprises 17 residues.

This clone was counted only a few times. The CDR3 spells CASSYLGRSNEQFF. CDR3 DNA: TGTGCCAGCAGTTACCTTGGGCGGTCCAATGAGCAGTTCTTC. The chain links TRBV6-5 to TRBJ2-1; unclear D gene. In germline, CDR1 is MNHEY, CDR2 SVGAGI. V was shortened by 2 bases and J by 6 bases, with 11 bases between the two germline ends. This CDR3 region has 14 residues.

The chain joins TRBV2 to TRBJ2-5; TRBD1 aligns across 10 bases. Judging by the DNA end, TRBJ2-7 fits better; the J call may be wrong. Germline assignment: CDR1 SNHLY and CDR2 FYNNEI. CDR3 size: 14 residues. The CDR3 protein is CASSEGQGRNEQYF. CDR3 coding DNA: TGTGCCAGCAGTGAGGGACAGGGGAGAAACGAGCAGTACTTC.

The chain uses TRBV27 and TRBJ1-2; unclear D gene. Per germline, CDR1 MNHEY and CDR2 SMNVEV (reference sequence). Deletions cut 5 bases from V and 4 bases from J, with 14 bases between. This CDR3 spans 14 amino acids. DNA of the CDR3: TGTGCCAGCAGTCCGCCTTCAGTGGGCTATGGCTACACCTTC. This sequence encodes CASSPPSVGYGYTF.

This sequence joins TRBV11-2 and TRBJ2-2; D is undetermined. From germline, CDR1 is SGHAT and CDR2 FQNNGV. The CDR3 contains 12 residues. Trimming stripped 5 bases from V and 5 bases from J, with 6 bases between. The CDR3 sequence: CASSPETGELFF. DNA of the CDR3: TGTGCCAGCAGCCCAGAGACCGGGGAGCTGTTTTTT.

The CDR3 DNA is TGTGCCAGCAGTGCCACAGGGGGCGACTCATATGAGCAGTTCTTC. Protein: CASSATGGDSYEQFF. The gene calls are TRBV28 and TRBJ2-1; 9 bases match TRBD1. Looked up from germline, CDR1 is MDHEN and CDR2 is SYDVKM. With 5 bases clipped from V and 8 bases from J, the junction kept 10 bases outside the gene matches. The CDR3 runs to 15 residues.

The rearrangement links TRBV5-6 to TRBJ2-7; the D gene is possibly TRBD2 (5 bases). V dropped 3 bases and J dropped 3 bases, with 7 bases sitting between them. The CDR3 covers 12 residues. The germline V gene has CDR1 SGHDT and CDR2 YYEEEE. In DNA, the CDR3 is TGTGCCAGCAGCTACGGGGACTACGAGCAGTACTTC. It yields the protein CASSYGDYEQYF. The full variable domain, in which reference TRBV5-6 and TRBJ2-7 provide the parts outside the CDR3, is DAGVTQSPTHLIKTRGQQVTLRCSPKSGHDTVSWYQQALGQGPQFIFQYYEEEERQRGNFPDRFSGHQFPNYSSELNVNALLLGDSALYLCASSYGDYEQYFGPGTRLTVT.

This chain connects TRBV7-2 to TRBJ1-1; the match to TRBD1 covers 7 bases. Trimming cost V 3 bases and J 4 bases; bases outside gene matches: 2. Germline assignment: CDR1 SGHTA and CDR2 FQGNSA. The length of the CDR3 is 13 residues. DNA for the CDR3: TGTGCCAGCAGCTTCTGGACAGGCACTGAAGCTTTCTTT. The encoded protein is CASSFWTGTEAFF.

The chain recombines TRBV29-1 with TRBJ1-5; D is unclear. The V end was cut by 7 bases, the J end by 0 bases, with 7 bases between. The germline V gene has CDR1 SQVTM and CDR2 ANQGSEA. The CDR3 is 12 residues long. The chain's CDR3 is CSASGSNQPQHF. The CDR3 coding sequence is TGCAGCGCCTCGGGTAGCAATCAGCCCCAGCATTTT.

The chain employs TRBV19 and TRBJ1-5; weak D call: TRBD1 (5 bases). Trimming removed 2 bases at V and 4 bases at J, with 9 bases between. Germline CDR1 is LNHDA and CDR2 is SQIVND (reference sequence). The CDR3 runs to 14 residues. The CDR3 sequence is CASSIRQYNQPQHF. DNA of the CDR3: TGTGCCAGTAGTATAAGACAGTATAATCAGCCCCAGCATTTT. Looking up the rest from reference TRBV19 and TRBJ1-5 gives the full variable domain: DGGITQSPKYLFRKEGQNVTLSCEQNLNHDAMYWYRQDPGQGLRLIYYSQIVNDFQKGDIAEGYSVSREKKESFPLTVTSAQKNPTAFYLCASSIRQYNQPQHFGDGTRLSIL.

The V gene is TRBV27, the J gene TRBJ1-2; D may be TRBD1 (5 bases). CDR1 is MNHEY, CDR2 SMNVEV, per germline (reference sequence). Trimming left V 5 bases short and J 7 bases short, with 17 bases between. The CDR3 runs 14 residues. CDR3 protein: CASSPVQAASGYTF. In nucleotides, the CDR3 is TGTGCCAGCAGTCCCGTACAGGCAGCGAGTGGCTACACCTTC.

The genes are TRBV7-9 and TRBJ2-3, with D possibly matching TRBD2 (5 bases). CDR1 SEHNR and CDR2 FQNEAQ come from the germline V gene (reference sequence). V was clipped by 6 bases and J by 0 bases, with 13 bases between them. This CDR3 contains 15 residues. DNA of the CDR3: TGTGCCAGCAGTTCTCTAAAGCGGAGCACAGATACGCAGTATTTT. Protein product: CASSSLKRSTDTQYF.

This chain joins TRBV9 and TRBJ2-2; 7 nucleotides line up with TRBD2. V trimming: 3 bases; J trimming: 0 bases; junction bases outside the gene matches: 23. Germline CDR1 is SGDLS and CDR2 is YYNGEE. This CDR3 spans 22 amino acids. CDR3 amino acids: CASSGPVVGGGTIEPNTGELFF. The CDR3 region has the DNA TGTGCCAGCAGCGGACCGGTGGTGGGCGGGGGTACGATCGAACCGAACACCGGGGAGCTGTTTTTT.

The rearrangement uses TRBV14 and TRBJ1-1; D is possibly TRBD1 (5 bases). Trimming took off 6 bases at V and 9 bases at J, with 23 bases between the two ends. CDR3 size: 15 residues. The V gene's germline CDR1 is SGHDN and CDR2 FVKESK. The CDR3 here is CASSQSTARPHQAFF. The DNA for the CDR3 is TGTGCCAGCAGTCAATCGACAGCTAGACCGCACCAAGCTTTCTTT.

This clone turned up a few times. J is TRBJ1-6 and V is TRBV19; tentatively, D is TRBD1 (6 bases). Germline CDR1 is LNHDA and CDR2 is SQIVND (reference sequence). The CDR3 has 13 residues. V lost 4 bases and J lost 9, with 10 bases in between. CDR3 in DNA: TGTGCCAGTAGTAAAGGGGGTCTTTCACCCCTCCACTTT. Amino acid sequence: CASSKGGLSPLHF. The full variable domain, with the rest looked up from reference TRBV19 and TRBJ1-6, is DGGITQSPKYLFRKEGQNVTLSCEQNLNHDAMYWYRQDPGQGLRLIYYSQIVNDFQKGDIAEGYSVSREKKESFPLTVTSAQKNPTAFYLCASSKGGLSPLHFGNGTRLTVT.

The chain links TRBV27 to TRBJ1-1; 8 bases are shared with TRBD1. The CDR3 covers 15 residues. Germline V gives CDR1 MNHEY, CDR2 SMNVEV (reference sequence). The V and J ends lost 5 bases and 6 bases, in that order; junction bases with no gene match: 11. The CDR3 DNA follows: TGTGCCAGCAGTCCCCCCCGGACAGGGTCCCCTGAAGCTTTCTTT. Translation: CASSPPRTGSPEAFF.

This chain links TRBV13 with TRBJ1-1, with a tentative D call TRBD1 (5 bases). The V gene lost 6 bases and the J gene lost 3 bases, with 11 bases spanning the gap. In germline, CDR1 is PRHDT, CDR2 FYEKMQ (reference sequence). There are 13 residues in the CDR3. The CDR3 spells CASSELGDTEAFF. The CDR3 DNA sequence: TGTGCCAGCAGTGAATTGGGGGACACTGAAGCTTTCTTT.

The chain combines TRBV29-1 with TRBJ2-7; 9 nucleotides align to TRBD1. This CDR3 contains 12 residues. The germline V gene has CDR1 SQVTM and CDR2 ANQGSEA. Losses at the gene ends were 8 bases for V and 4 bases for J; bases not matched to a gene: 6. The CDR3 DNA follows: TGCAGCTTCCGGACAGGGGCTTACGAGCAGTACTTC. This gives the protein CSFRTGAYEQYF.

The chain is built from TRBV7-2 and TRBJ2-2; D is unclear. Germline V gene sequence: CDR1 SGHTA, CDR2 FQGNSA. Trimming took 1 base from V and 5 from J, leaving 14 bases between them. This CDR3 comprises 16 residues. As DNA, the CDR3 is TGTGCCAGCAGCTTAGAAGGGTCTAGAGCGACCGGGGAGCTGTTTTTT. It is translated as CASSLEGSRATGELFF.

The rearrangement uses TRBV15 and TRBJ2-5, with 7 nucleotides matching TRBD2. With V trimmed by 1 base and J by 5 bases, 7 bases remained unmatched. Germline lookup yields CDR1 LNHNV and CDR2 YYDKDF (reference sequence). This CDR3 has 15 amino acids. In DNA form, the CDR3 reads TGTGCCACCAGCAGAGCGCGGGGGACTGGGGAGACCCAGTACTTC. This translates into CATSRARGTGETQYF.

V gene TRBV29-1 combines with J gene TRBJ2-1; D unclear. V dropped 2 bases and J dropped 6 bases, with 11 bases sitting between them. Germline V gene sequence: CDR1 SQVTM, CDR2 ANQGSEA. The CDR3 runs to 13 residues. The CDR3 loop reads CSVEPDPGNEQFF. Here the CDR3 DNA reads TGCAGCGTTGAACCGGACCCTGGCAATGAGCAGTTCTTC.

This clone is judged medium-sized. J is TRBJ1-1 and V is TRBV5-6; possibly TRBD1 for D (6 bases). Germline V CDR1 and CDR2: SGHDT, YYEEEE. The CDR3 has 13 amino acids. V lost 5 bases and J 5 bases, leaving 13 bases between the germline ends. DNA for the CDR3: TGTGCCAGCAGGGAGCAAGGGGGTACTGAAGCTTTCTTT. Its protein product is CASREQGGTEAFF.

This clone has more than one count but fewer than ten. The chain employs TRBV6-4 and TRBJ2-5; the D gene could be TRBD1 or TRBD2 (5 bases each). The germline CDR1 and CDR2 sequences are MRHNA and SNTAGT. The CDR3 totals 13 residues. Trimming removed 2 bases from V and 4 bases from J, with 8 bases in between. CDR3 region: CASSDRGRETQYF. CDR3 bases: TGTGCCAGCAGTGACAGGGGACGAGAGACCCAGTACTTC.